The 8 T cell receptor beta chains below all came from one sample that was sequenced in a study of T cells after yellow fever vaccination. TCRdb passed the 5' RACE reads through MiXCR, listing each CDR3 protein once. In the table there are around 530,000 distinct CDR3 sequences, around 17% of which are singletons. Here the sequenced sample was PBMCs, taken 5 days after the first yellow fever vaccination. The receptor source for this set is a man aged 18 to 35 who received the YFV17D yellow fever vaccine.

V usage is TRBV4-1 and J usage is TRBJ2-7, with 13 nucleotides matching TRBD2. J lost 4 bases, V lost 9 bases, and 9 bases had no gene match. Germline V gives CDR1 MGHRA, CDR2 YSYEKL. The CDR3 has 15 amino acids. CDR3 DNA: TGCGCCAGTAAATCTACTAGCGGGGGGGTGTACGAGCAGTACTTC. It encodes CASKSTSGGVYEQYF.

In its sample, this clonotype was seen a few times. The V call is TRBV10-2, the J call TRBJ2-1; TRBD2 might be the D (7 bases). The CDR3 is 13 residues long. CDR1 is WSHSY and CDR2 is SAAADI in the germline V gene. As DNA, the CDR3 is TGCGAGGGGGGAGGGAGCTCCTACAATGAGCAGTTCTTC. Its translation is CEGGGSSYNEQFF.

This chain connects TRBV7-6 to TRBJ2-2; TRBD1 agrees at 10 bases. V lost 3 bases and J lost 1; bases outside the gene matches: 8. The CDR3 loop spans 18 amino acids. Germline lookup yields CDR1 SGHVS and CDR2 FNYEAQ. CDR3 coding DNA: TGTGCCAGCAGCTTGGAGGCGACAGGGGGCAGGAACACCGGGGAGCTGTTTTTT. Translated: CASSLEATGGRNTGELFF.

This clonotype was seen only once. The chain is built from TRBV5-6 and TRBJ2-1; the match to TRBD2 covers 10 bases. Germline values: CDR1 SGHDT, CDR2 YYEEEE. J was trimmed by 5 bases and V by 4 bases; bases with no gene match: 6. The CDR3 length is 15 residues. The CDR3 protein is CASSPGGLADNEQFF. The CDR3 nucleotides are TGTGCCAGCAGCCCCGGCGGACTAGCGGACAATGAGCAGTTCTTC.

This chain uses TRBV20-1 with TRBJ1-1, with 8 bases fitting TRBD1. Germline V gene data show CDR1 as DFQATT and CDR2 as SNEGSKA (reference sequence). Trimming took 0 bases from V and 1 from J; bases not matched to a gene: 4. This CDR3 contains 15 residues. This chain's CDR3 is CSARDQDRENTEAFF. The CDR3 bases are TGCAGTGCTAGAGATCAGGACAGGGAGAACACTGAAGCTTTCTTT.

This chain links TRBV13 with TRBJ1-1; D is ambiguous. The V and J ends lost 5 bases and 3 bases respectively, with 13 bases between them. The CDR3 sequence is 14 residues long. Germline V CDR1 and CDR2: PRHDT, FYEKMQ (reference sequence). The CDR3 DNA is TGTGCCAGCAGCCCCCGAGGGCTGGACACTGAAGCTTTCTTT. This gives the protein CASSPRGLDTEAFF.

This chain connects TRBV6-2 or TRBV6-3 to TRBJ2-1; TRBD2 agrees at 10 bases. CDR1 and CDR2 (germline): MNHEY, SVGEGT. The CDR3 loop spans 16 amino acids. The V and J ends lost 6 bases and 3 bases, in that order; junction bases with no gene match: 8. The CDR3 DNA reads TGTGCCAGCAGCCAAATTAGCGGGGGGCTCTACAATGAGCAGTTCTTC. It specifies CASSQISGGLYNEQFF.

This clonotype was observed a few times. The V call is TRBV5-5, the J call TRBJ2-1, with 8 bases identical to TRBD1. This CDR3 is built from 13 residues. The V segment lost 4 bases and the J segment 6 bases; nucleotides outside the gene matches: 3. Germline CDR1 SGHKS, CDR2 YYEKEE (reference sequence). CDR3 sequence: CASSQDRANEQFF. In nucleotides, the CDR3 is TGTGCCAGCAGCCAGGACAGGGCCAATGAGCAGTTCTTC. Variable domain in full (rest from reference TRBV5-5 and TRBJ2-1): DAGVTQSPTHLIKTRGQQVTLRCSPISGHKSVSWYQQVLGQGPQFIFQYYEKEERGRGNFPDRFSARQFPNYSSELNVNALLLGDSALYLCASSQDRANEQFFGPGTRLTVL.